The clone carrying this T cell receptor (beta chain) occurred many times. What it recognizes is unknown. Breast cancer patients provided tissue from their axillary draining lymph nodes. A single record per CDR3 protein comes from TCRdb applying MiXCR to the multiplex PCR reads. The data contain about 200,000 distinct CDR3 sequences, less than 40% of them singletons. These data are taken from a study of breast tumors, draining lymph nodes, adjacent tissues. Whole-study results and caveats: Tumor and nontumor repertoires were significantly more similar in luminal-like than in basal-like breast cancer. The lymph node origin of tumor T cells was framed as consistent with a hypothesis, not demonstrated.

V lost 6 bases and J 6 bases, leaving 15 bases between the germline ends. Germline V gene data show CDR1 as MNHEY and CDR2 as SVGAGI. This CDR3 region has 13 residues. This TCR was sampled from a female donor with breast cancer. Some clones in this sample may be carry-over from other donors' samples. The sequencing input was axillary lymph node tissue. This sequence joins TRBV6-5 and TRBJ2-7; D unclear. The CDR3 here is CASSLYLGSEQYF. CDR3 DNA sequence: TGTGCCAGCAGCCTCTACTTGGGAAGCGAGCAGTACTTC.